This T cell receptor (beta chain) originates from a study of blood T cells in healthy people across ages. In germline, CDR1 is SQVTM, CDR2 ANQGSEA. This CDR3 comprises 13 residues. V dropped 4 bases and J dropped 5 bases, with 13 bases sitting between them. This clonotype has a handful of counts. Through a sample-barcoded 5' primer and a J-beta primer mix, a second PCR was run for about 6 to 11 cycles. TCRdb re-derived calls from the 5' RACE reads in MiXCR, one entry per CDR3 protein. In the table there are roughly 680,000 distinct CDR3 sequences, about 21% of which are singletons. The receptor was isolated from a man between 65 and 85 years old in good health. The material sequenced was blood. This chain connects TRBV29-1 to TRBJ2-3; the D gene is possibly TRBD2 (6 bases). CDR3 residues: CSVGGGTEDTQYF. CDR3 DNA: TGCAGCGTTGGTGGCGGGACGGAAGATACGCAGTATTTT.